The 11 T cell receptor beta chains below come from one sample, sequenced in a study of beta chain features in type 1 diabetes. The investigators reverse transcribed all of the isolated RNA, so they sequenced expressed TCRB transcripts. The protocol was immunoSEQ multiplex PCR, while the TCRdb copy is restricted to in-frame clones and leaves out a portion. There are approximately 38,000 clones in the sample; 50% to 75% occur only once, and approximately 2% lies in the top ten. Sequences were obtained from Tregs from blood. The receptors derive from a woman aged 25 to 39 in good health.

The V and J genes are TRBV2 and TRBJ1-4; the match to TRBD1 covers 8 bases. Per the germline V gene, CDR1 is SNHLY and CDR2 is FYNNEI. There are 17 residues in the CDR3. The V gene end was trimmed by 6 bases and the J gene end by 5 bases; junction bases not matched to a gene: 14. The CDR3 DNA is TGTGCCAGCAGGCCCCGAGTGGGGACAGGCCTCAATGAAAAACTGTTTTTT. This sequence encodes CASRPRVGTGLNEKLFF.

This chain uses TRBV5-1 with TRBJ2-2; no clear D gene. V was trimmed by 0 bases and J by 2 bases, leaving 2 bases between them. The germline V gene has CDR1 SGHRS and CDR2 YFSETQ. The CDR3 consists of 13 residues. The CDR3 region is CASSLANTGELFF. The CDR3 nucleotides are TGCGCCAGCAGCTTGGCTAACACCGGGGAGCTGTTTTTT.

This clone has just one count. The chain combines TRBV28 with TRBJ1-2, with D possibly being TRBD1 (6 bases). This CDR3 region has 12 residues. CDR1 is MDHEN and CDR2 is SYDVKM in the germline V gene. Trimming took 6 bases from V and 8 from J, leaving 13 bases between them. Here the CDR3 DNA reads TGTGCCAGCAGCCCCGGACAGAAGGGCTACACCTTC. Translated, it gives CASSPGQKGYTF.

The V call is TRBV18, the J call TRBJ2-1; unclear D gene. The length of the CDR3 is 12 residues. Trimming cost V 4 bases and J 9 bases, with 10 bases left between them. CDR1 KGHSH and CDR2 LQKENI come from the germline V gene. For the CDR3, the DNA is TGTGCCAGCTCACGCGAAACGTTTGAGCAGTTCTTC. This translates into CASSRETFEQFF.

The V and J genes are TRBV19 and TRBJ2-6; maybe TRBD2 (6 bases). The V gene's germline CDR1 is LNHDA and CDR2 SQIVND (reference sequence). This CDR3 spans 17 amino acids. The germline V and J ends were trimmed by 3 bases and 7 bases, with 19 bases remaining between them. The CDR3 sequence: CASSMFLGGFDANVLTF. CDR3 coding DNA: TGTGCCAGTAGTATGTTTCTTGGGGGGTTTGACGCCAACGTCCTGACTTTC.

As for this clone: One junction end disagrees with the germline gene, perhaps due to a read error. CDR3 DNA sequence: TGCGCCCGTAGGCCCGGGGACAGGGAAGAGACCCAGTACTTC. Translation: CARRPGDREETQYF. V usage is TRBV14 and J usage is TRBJ2-5; 9 positions agree with TRBD1. Germline CDR1 and CDR2: SGHDN and FVKESK. The CDR3 contains 14 residues.

This clone was counted once. V is TRBV29-1 and J is TRBJ2-2; no clear D gene. CDR1 is SQVTM and CDR2 is ANQGSEA in the germline V gene. The ends were cut back, 4 bases at V and 5 bases at J, with 17 bases in the middle. The CDR3 is 15 amino acids. CDR3 DNA sequence: TGCAGCGTTGCTGGCCAACGATCGTATACCGGGGAGCTGTTTTTT. It specifies CSVAGQRSYTGELFF.

The chain combines TRBV18 with TRBJ1-1; the D gene is possibly TRBD1 (5 bases). The V gene's germline CDR1 is KGHSH and CDR2 LQKENI. The CDR3 length is 16 residues. V dropped 2 bases and J dropped 3 bases, with 16 bases sitting between them. The DNA for the CDR3 is TGTGCCAGCTCACCAAGGAGGGGCGTATCGGACACTGAAGCTTTCTTT. This translates into CASSPRRGVSDTEAFF.

The chain links TRBV20-1 to TRBJ2-7, with no clear D. This CDR3 is 10 amino acids long. V was pared by 5 bases and J by 4 bases, with 6 bases between. Germline assignment: CDR1 DFQATT and CDR2 SNEGSKA (reference sequence). The DNA of the CDR3 is TGCAGTGCTTCCCAATACGAGCAGTACTTC. Translating it yields CSASQYEQYF.

The chain is built from TRBV7-9 and TRBJ2-7, with 7 bases matching TRBD1. Looked up from germline, CDR1 is SEHNR and CDR2 is FQNEAQ (reference sequence). CDR3 size: 15 residues. V was clipped by 4 bases and J by 1 base; unmatched bases: 7. CDR3: CASSSYRGLSYEQYF. CDR3 coding DNA: TGTGCCAGCAGCTCCTACAGGGGCCTGTCCTACGAGCAGTACTTC.

The V call is TRBV19, the J call TRBJ2-1, with TRBD2 as a possible D gene (5 bases). CDR3 length equals 13 residues. Germline V gives CDR1 LNHDA, CDR2 SQIVND (reference sequence). Trimming shortened V by 5 bases and J by 5 bases, and 10 bases separated the two germline ends. This chain's CDR3 is CASSLRENNEQFF. The CDR3 DNA reads TGTGCCAGTAGTCTCCGGGAAAACAATGAGCAGTTCTTC.